A single sample is the source of the 12 T cell receptor beta chains below, sequenced in a study of blood T cell repertoires in COVID-19. Generated by immunoSEQ multiplex PCR, the TCRdb table keeps only in-frame clones and is missing some. This sample carries a few hundred thousand clones, 75% to 90% of them seen once, and the ten largest clones take roughly 8.2%. Sequenced material: peripheral blood. The receptors come from a woman at least 80 years old with COVID-19, enrolled during active disease.

The gene calls are TRBV29-1 and TRBJ2-7; 7 bases are shared with TRBD2. CDR3 size: 16 residues. V was pared by 0 bases and J by 1 base, with 9 bases of the junction left unmatched. Germline-derived CDR1 and CDR2 are SQVTM and ANQGSEA. Here the CDR3 reads CSVEEARGGPSYEQYF. CDR3 coding DNA: TGCAGCGTTGAAGAGGCCCGGGGAGGGCCTTCCTACGAGCAGTACTTC.

This clone appeared a single time. The V and J genes are TRBV24-1 and TRBJ2-5, with D tentatively TRBD1 (5 bases). The germline gives CDR1 KGHDR, CDR2 SFDVKD. This CDR3 spans 14 amino acids. V lost 4 bases and J lost 4, with 12 bases in between. The CDR3 here is CATSETGGAETQYF. DNA of the CDR3: TGTGCCACCAGTGAAACAGGTGGCGCAGAGACCCAGTACTTC.

This chain connects TRBV13 to TRBJ2-3; D is uncertain. The CDR3 length is 16 residues. CDR1 PRHDT and CDR2 FYEKMQ come from the germline V gene (reference sequence). V lost 5 bases to trimming and J lost 2 bases, with 17 bases between them. As DNA, the CDR3 is TGTGCCAGCAGCCACCGTGGCGCGGATAACACAGATACGCAGTATTTT. Its protein product is CASSHRGADNTDTQYF.

The rearrangement uses TRBV29-1 and TRBJ2-1; TRBD2 might be the D (6 bases). The CDR3 is 14 amino acids. Germline V CDR1 and CDR2: SQVTM, ANQGSEA. V lost 4 bases to trimming and J lost 10 bases, with 20 bases between them. The CDR3 DNA sequence: TGCAGCGTTGGATCACCGAATTTCGGACTAGAGCAGTTCTTC. It encodes CSVGSPNFGLEQFF.

This chain uses TRBV6-4 with TRBJ2-1, with D perhaps matching TRBD2 (7 bases). Between the trimmed V and J ends, which lost 8 bases and 8 bases, there was a span of 22 bases. This CDR3 has 15 residues. Germline V gives CDR1 MRHNA, CDR2 SNTAGT. CDR3 in amino acids: CASSMGAGDFDEQFF. DNA of the CDR3: TGTGCCAGCTCGATGGGGGCGGGAGACTTTGATGAGCAGTTCTTC.

The chain is built from TRBV5-1 and TRBJ1-2; 8 nucleotides line up with TRBD1. The germline CDR1 and CDR2 sequences are SGHRS and YFSETQ. J lost 0 bases, V lost 4 bases, and 5 bases had no gene match. This CDR3 has 15 amino acids. The CDR3: CASSTGTGPNYGYTF. Here the CDR3 DNA reads TGCGCCAGCAGCACTGGGACAGGACCTAACTATGGCTACACCTTC.

The chain recombines TRBV10-3 with TRBJ1-4; D not certain. This CDR3 contains 12 residues. Germline V gene data show CDR1 as ENHRY and CDR2 as SYGVKD. Trimming took off 3 bases at V and 8 bases at J, with 7 bases between the two ends. The CDR3 DNA sequence: TGTGCCATCAGTGACAGAGGGGAAAAACTGTTTTTT. This gives the protein CAISDRGEKLFF.

The V call is TRBV29-1, the J call TRBJ1-2; D is uncertain. From germline, CDR1 is SQVTM and CDR2 ANQGSEA. V shed 5 bases and J shed 3 bases, with 16 bases lying between them. This CDR3 spans 14 amino acids. CDR3 coding DNA: TGCAGCGTTCGTCGGGAGGAGGTAGACTATGGCTACACCTTC. Encoded protein: CSVRREEVDYGYTF. The full variable domain, its missing parts supplied by reference TRBV29-1 and TRBJ1-2, is SAVISQKPSRDICQRGTSLTIQCQVDSQVTMMFWYRQQPGQSLTLIATANQGSEATYESGFVIDKFPISRPNLTFSTLTVSNMSPEDSSIYLCSVRREEVDYGYTFGSGTRLTVV.

This chain joins TRBV6-5 and TRBJ2-7; TRBD2 is a possible D gene (6 bases). The CDR3 totals 14 residues. Germline CDR1 reads MNHEY; CDR2 reads SVGAGI. Trimming took 6 bases from V and 4 from J, leaving 16 bases between them. This CDR3 is CASSRPGLNYEQYF. CDR3 in DNA: TGTGCCAGCAGCCGACCGGGACTTAATTACGAGCAGTACTTC.

The genes are TRBV9 and TRBJ2-3, with 8 bases identical to TRBD1. The CDR3 covers 15 residues. Per the germline V gene, CDR1 is SGDLS and CDR2 is YYNGEE. V was clipped by 0 bases and J by 5 bases; unmatched bases: 5. The CDR3 DNA is TGTGCCAGCAGCGTAGTTGGGGGGACAGGAGATACGCAGTATTTT. This codes for CASSVVGGTGDTQYF. The full variable domain, with the rest looked up from reference TRBV9 and TRBJ2-3, is DSGVTQTPKHLITATGQRVTLRCSPRSGDLSVYWYQQSLDQGLQFLIQYYNGEERAKGNILERFSAQQFPDLHSELNLSSLELGDSALYFCASSVVGGTGDTQYFGPGTRLTVL.

This chain links TRBV6-5 with TRBJ2-5; D not certain. Germline V gene data show CDR1 as MNHEY and CDR2 as SVGAGI. CDR3 length: 15 amino acids. V was clipped by 0 bases and J by 0 bases, with 8 bases between them. The CDR3 DNA is TGTGCCAGCAGTTACTCGCGGCGGAACCAAGAGACCCAGTACTTC. It is translated as CASSYSRRNQETQYF.

The chain couples TRBV7-9 to TRBJ2-7, with no clear D. The CDR3 covers 13 residues. CDR1 and CDR2 from the germline V gene are SEHNR and FQNEAQ (reference sequence). Trimming took 5 bases from V and 2 from J, leaving 10 bases between them. The CDR3 loop reads CASSPWRAYEQYF. CDR3 nucleotides: TGTGCCAGCAGCCCTTGGAGAGCCTACGAGCAGTACTTC.